These T cell receptor beta chains were read from a single sample in a study of cytomegalovirus exposure and HLA in healthy donors. Assay: immunoSEQ multiplex PCR; the TCRdb copy retains only in-frame clones and omits some. Among some 190,000 clones listed, 81% were seen once. Sequenced sample: PBMCs. All receptors derive from a man in his forties in good health and CMV-seropositive. The CDR3 runs from the conserved cysteine through the conserved F or W. Fields, in order: clone size, J gene, CDR3 length, V gene, D gene, CDR3 protein, CDR3 DNA. A D gene is named only where the DNA matches it firmly. Clone sizes are given selectively: once, few, many, or a class where the clone is expanded.

clone_size: NA
j_call: TRBJ2-7
cdr3_length: 15
v_call: TRBV15
d_call: NA
cdr3_aa: CATSRTSQGTTEQYF
cdr3_nt: TGTGCCACCAGCAGAACTTCACAAGGGACAACCGAGCAGTACTTC

clone_size: NA
j_call: TRBJ2-7
cdr3_length: 15
v_call: TRBV5-5
d_call: TRBD2
cdr3_aa: CASSLGLAASYEQYF
cdr3_nt: TGTGCCAGCAGCCTAGGACTAGCGGCCTCCTACGAGCAGTACTTC

clone_size: NA
j_call: TRBJ1-4
cdr3_length: 15
v_call: TRBV4-1
d_call: TRBD1
cdr3_aa: CASSQTGGVYEELFF
cdr3_nt: TGCGCCAGCAGCCAAACAGGGGGCGTATATGAAGAACTGTTTTTT

clone_size: NA
j_call: TRBJ1-2
cdr3_length: 14
v_call: TRBV7-2
d_call: TRBD1
cdr3_aa: CASSLVQGAYGYTF
cdr3_nt: TGTGCCAGCAGCTTAGTGCAGGGGGCATATGGCTACACCTTC

clone_size: NA
j_call: TRBJ2-5
cdr3_length: 12
v_call: TRBV7-2
d_call: NA
cdr3_aa: CASSPFQETQYF
cdr3_nt: TGTGCCAGCAGCCCCTTCCAAGAGACCCAGTACTTC

clone_size: once
j_call: TRBJ2-3
cdr3_length: 14
v_call: TRBV12-5
d_call: TRBD2
cdr3_aa: CASGDGTRRDTQYF
cdr3_nt: TGTGCTAGTGGGGACGGGACTAGAAGAGATACGCAGTATTTT

clone_size: NA
j_call: TRBJ1-1
cdr3_length: 12
v_call: TRBV10-3
d_call: NA
cdr3_aa: CASSDMNTEAFF
cdr3_nt: TGTGCCAGCAGCGACATGAACACTGAAGCTTTCTTT

clone_size: NA
j_call: TRBJ2-1
cdr3_length: 14
v_call: TRBV29-1
d_call: TRBD1
cdr3_aa: CSVVDRGPYNEQFF
cdr3_nt: TGCAGCGTCGTCGACAGGGGGCCCTACAATGAGCAGTTCTTC

clone_size: NA
j_call: TRBJ2-7
cdr3_length: 15
v_call: TRBV5-4
d_call: TRBD1
cdr3_aa: CASSLGGQGVYEQYF
cdr3_nt: TGTGCCAGCAGCTTGGGTGGACAGGGAGTTTACGAGCAGTACTTC

clone_size: NA
j_call: TRBJ2-2
cdr3_length: 19
v_call: TRBV9
d_call: TRBD2
cdr3_aa: CASSGVTSGGVGDTGELFF
cdr3_nt: TGTGCCAGCAGCGGAGTGACTAGCGGCGGAGTGGGGGACACCGGGGAGCTGTTTTTT

clone_size: once
j_call: TRBJ2-1
cdr3_length: 17
v_call: TRBV12-5
d_call: TRBD1
cdr3_aa: CASGPLPGQGAPGEQFF
cdr3_nt: TGTGCTAGTGGTCCGCTCCCGGGACAGGGGGCGCCGGGGGAGCAGTTCTTC

clone_size: NA
j_call: TRBJ2-3
cdr3_length: 15
v_call: TRBV28
d_call: NA
cdr3_aa: CASSLWAEPPDTQYF
cdr3_nt: TGTGCCAGCAGTTTATGGGCGGAGCCCCCAGATACGCAGTATTTT

clone_size: NA
j_call: TRBJ2-7
cdr3_length: 14
v_call: TRBV19
d_call: TRBD2
cdr3_aa: CASSNIGTSYEQYF
cdr3_nt: TGTGCCAGTAGTAACATCGGGACTAGTTACGAGCAGTACTTC

clone_size: NA
j_call: TRBJ1-3
cdr3_length: 15
v_call: TRBV6-6
d_call: TRBD1
cdr3_aa: CASSYRGQGGNTIYF
cdr3_nt: TGTGCCAGCAGTTACCGGGGACAGGGGGGAAACACCATATATTTT

clone_size: NA
j_call: TRBJ1-1
cdr3_length: 10
v_call: TRBV29-1
d_call: NA
cdr3_aa: CSVGAGEAFF
cdr3_nt: TGCAGCGTTGGTGCGGGGGAAGCTTTCTTT

clone_size: once
j_call: TRBJ2-1
cdr3_length: 15
v_call: TRBV5-1
d_call: TRBD2
cdr3_aa: CASSPSGSSYNEQFF
cdr3_nt: TGCGCCAGCAGCCCCAGCGGGAGCTCCTACAATGAGCAGTTCTTC

clone_size: once
j_call: TRBJ2-7
cdr3_length: 15
v_call: TRBV18
d_call: TRBD1
cdr3_aa: CASSLRRDRVDEQYF
cdr3_nt: TGTGCCAGCTCACTTCGGAGAGACAGGGTCGACGAGCAGTACTTC

clone_size: NA
j_call: TRBJ1-5
cdr3_length: 13
v_call: TRBV6-5
d_call: NA
cdr3_aa: CAISEVGFQPQHF
cdr3_nt: TGTGCCATCAGTGAGGTTGGATTCCAGCCCCAGCATTTT

clone_size: NA
j_call: TRBJ2-7
cdr3_length: 16
v_call: TRBV6-1
d_call: TRBD1
cdr3_aa: CASSEAGTGGSYEQYF
cdr3_nt: TGTGCCAGCAGTGAAGCCGGGACAGGGGGGTCCTACGAGCAGTACTTC

clone_size: NA
j_call: TRBJ2-2
cdr3_length: 13
v_call: TRBV6-5
d_call: NA
cdr3_aa: CASRGSGTGELFF
cdr3_nt: TGTGCCAGCAGAGGGAGTGGAACCGGGGAGCTGTTTTTT